One sample yielded the 22 T cell receptor beta chains listed below, sequenced in a study of cytomegalovirus exposure and HLA in healthy donors. Researchers ran the PCR with 60 Vbeta and 13 Jbeta primers. Profiling relied on immunoSEQ multiplex PCR, and the TCRdb table lists in-frame clones only, not all of them. This sample's clone table lists around 210,000 clones. Sequences were obtained from PBMCs. The receptor source for this set is a girl between 2 and 10 years old in good health and CMV-seropositive.

Remarks on this clone: An end of the junction does not agree with germline; a read error may underlie this. This chain connects TRBV4-1 to TRBJ1-2; D perhaps matches TRBD1 (6 bases). The germline CDR1 and CDR2 sequences are MGHRA and YSYEKL. The CDR3 is made up of 14 amino acids. Here the CDR3 DNA reads TGCGCCAGTAGCCCCCCCCTATATACAGGGTACAACACCTTC. It yields the protein CASSPPLYTGYNTF.

The chain links TRBV11-2 to TRBJ2-2; 10 positions match TRBD1. The CDR3 extends over 14 amino acids. The V segment lost 4 bases and the J segment 7 bases; nucleotides outside the gene matches: 3. The germline gives CDR1 SGHAT, CDR2 FQNNGV. The CDR3 DNA reads TGTGCCAGCAGCTCCGGACAGGGGGTCGGGGAGCTGTTTTTT. Translation gives CASSSGQGVGELFF.

The rearrangement links TRBV10-2 to TRBJ1-2; D not resolved. CDR1 is WSHSY, CDR2 SAAADI, per germline. Trimming left V 0 bases short and J 6 bases short, with 8 bases between. The CDR3 covers 13 residues. DNA of the CDR3: TGCGCCAGCAGTGAGTCACAACAAGATGGCTACACCTTC. Translation gives CASSESQQDGYTF.

The J gene is TRBJ2-7, the V gene TRBV27; the match to TRBD1 covers 7 bases. Germline CDR1 reads MNHEY; CDR2 reads SMNVEV (reference sequence). The CDR3 runs 14 residues. The junction had 8 bases not matched to a gene; V was cut back by 6 bases and J by 3 bases. CDR3 protein: CASSPRGPNYEQYF. DNA of the CDR3: TGTGCCAGCAGCCCAAGGGGGCCCAACTACGAGCAGTACTTC.

This chain uses TRBV25-1 with TRBJ2-7, with D perhaps TRBD2 (5 bases). V was clipped by 7 bases and J by 0 bases, with 10 bases between them. Looked up from germline, CDR1 is MGHDK and CDR2 is SYGVNS. This CDR3 comprises 13 residues. The CDR3 nucleotides are TGTGCCAGCACCCCTGAGGGCTCCTACGAGCAGTACTTC. This gives the protein CASTPEGSYEQYF.

This chain uses TRBV4-2 with TRBJ2-2; D is unclear. Deletions cut 1 base from V and 5 bases from J, with 8 bases between. Germline values: CDR1 LGHNA, CDR2 YNFKEQ. This CDR3 spans 14 amino acids. CDR3 coding DNA: TGTGCCAGCAGCCAAGTTACCGGGACCGGGGAGCTGTTTTTT. It encodes CASSQVTGTGELFF.

This sequence joins TRBV5-6 and TRBJ2-3, with 12 positions matching TRBD2. The trim removed 6 bases at V and 5 bases at J, leaving 10 bases unmatched. The CDR3 consists of 16 residues. Germline V gives CDR1 SGHDT, CDR2 YYEEEE. The CDR3 coding sequence is TGTGCCAGCACCCGACTAGCGGGAGAGGGAAAAGATACGCAGTATTTT. Amino acids: CASTRLAGEGKDTQYF.

The V call is TRBV9, the J call TRBJ1-1; 10 positions agree with TRBD1. This CDR3 has 16 amino acids. From germline, CDR1 is SGDLS and CDR2 YYNGEE. The J segment lost 1 base and the V segment lost 5 bases, leaving 8 bases of the junction unmatched. DNA for the CDR3: TGTGCCAGCAGTCGGACAGGGGGGCCTCAGAACACTGAAGCTTTCTTT. This sequence encodes CASSRTGGPQNTEAFF.

The gene calls are TRBV2 and TRBJ2-3; the match to TRBD2 covers 11 bases. The CDR3 is made up of 15 amino acids. Per the germline V gene, CDR1 is SNHLY and CDR2 is FYNNEI. V lost 4 bases and J lost 2; bases outside the gene matches: 2. The CDR3 nucleotides read TGTGCCAGCAGTGTGACTAGCGGGACCACAGATACGCAGTATTTT. Its protein is CASSVTSGTTDTQYF.

The gene calls are TRBV28 and TRBJ1-1; D perhaps matches TRBD1 (5 bases). Trimming stripped 1 base from V and 4 bases from J, with 13 bases between. This CDR3 contains 15 residues. Germline V gene lookup returns CDR1 MDHEN and CDR2 SYDVKM. CDR3 DNA: TGTGCCAGCAGTTTATCGGGGGTCCTCTTCACTGAAGCTTTCTTT. This sequence encodes CASSLSGVLFTEAFF.

Here the CDR3 DNA reads TGTGCCAGCAGCCTTGACAGCCGCTCCTACGAGCAGTACTTC. It is translated as CASSLDSRSYEQYF. The V call is TRBV5-5, the J call TRBJ2-7; a possible D gene is TRBD1 (5 bases). This CDR3 is 14 amino acids long. V was cut by 4 bases and J by 0 bases, with 11 bases left in between. In germline, CDR1 is SGHKS, CDR2 YYEKEE (reference sequence).

This chain links TRBV5-1 with TRBJ1-4; D ambiguous. This CDR3 contains 15 residues. The germline V gene has CDR1 SGHRS and CDR2 YFSETQ. Trimming stripped 2 bases from V and 1 base from J, with 9 bases between. CDR3 in DNA: TGCGCCAGCAGCTTCATCGCAGGAACTAATGAAAAACTGTTTTTT. This encodes CASSFIAGTNEKLFF. The variable domain in full, with the rest retrieved from reference TRBV5-1 and TRBJ1-4, is KAGVTQTPRYLIKTRGQQVTLSCSPISGHRSVSWYQQTPGQGLQFLFEYFSETQRNKGNFPGRFSGRQFSNSRSEMNVSTLELGDSALYLCASSFIAGTNEKLFFGSGTQLSVL.

The chain combines TRBV19 with TRBJ1-1; the D gene is possibly TRBD1 (5 bases). The length of the CDR3 is 15 residues. Germline CDR1 and CDR2: LNHDA and SQIVND (reference sequence). V dropped 2 bases and J dropped 0 bases, with 10 bases sitting between them. The CDR3 region is CASSIYTGMNTEAFF. For the CDR3, the DNA is TGTGCCAGTAGTATATATACAGGCATGAACACTGAAGCTTTCTTT.

About this clone: One end of the junction varies from germline; a read error may be responsible. Additional DNA sequences in this sample encode the identical CDR3. This chain connects TRBV5-6 to TRBJ1-1, with D unclear. This CDR3 comprises 18 residues. Germline CDR1 SGHDT, CDR2 YYEEEE. Here the CDR3 reads CASSLNRAGLFMNTEAFF. The CDR3 DNA follows: TGTGCCAGCAGCTTGAATAGGGCTGGACTCTTTATGAACACCGAAGCTTTCTTT.

The genes are TRBV7-3 and TRBJ2-3; 11 bases map to TRBD2. CDR3 length: 16 residues. The junction had 8 bases not matched to a gene; V was cut back by 5 bases and J by 4 bases. The germline CDR1 and CDR2 sequences are SGHTA and FQGTGA. The CDR3 DNA reads as TGTGCCAGCAGCCTCCGACTAGCGGGAATGGCAGATACGCAGTATTTT. It translates to CASSLRLAGMADTQYF.

As regards this clone: Other DNA sequences within the sample encode an identical CDR3. The chain employs TRBV19 and TRBJ1-5; tentatively, D is TRBD1 (5 bases). CDR1 LNHDA and CDR2 SQIVND come from the germline V gene (reference sequence). Trimming pared 7 bases from V and 2 bases from J, leaving 9 bases between. The CDR3 totals 13 residues. In nucleotides, the CDR3 is TGTGCCAGTAATCAGGGCGGCAATCAGCCCCAGCATTTT. Translation gives CASNQGGNQPQHF.

The chain employs TRBV12-5 and TRBJ2-3, with D maybe TRBD1 (5 bases). The CDR3 contains 13 residues. Germline values: CDR1 LGHNT, CDR2 FRNRAP. The ends were cut back, 2 bases at V and 5 bases at J, with 8 bases in the middle. The CDR3 DNA reads TGTGCTAGTGGTTTGAGGGGCGGAGATACGCAGTATTTT. Translation gives CASGLRGGDTQYF.

The rearrangement joins TRBV27 to TRBJ2-7; 7 bases match TRBD1. The ends lost 10 bases at V and 5 bases at J; junction bases unmatched: 8. This CDR3 is 12 amino acids long. Germline V CDR1 and CDR2: MNHEY, SMNVEV (reference sequence). CDR3 in amino acids: CATKTGTHEQYF. DNA for the CDR3: TGTGCCACCAAGACAGGGACGCACGAGCAGTACTTC.

The rearrangement uses TRBV28 and TRBJ2-5; TRBD2 might be the D (6 bases). The CDR3 sequence is 16 residues long. Trimming removed 1 base from V and 1 base from J, with 13 bases in between. Germline V CDR1 and CDR2: MDHEN, SYDVKM. In DNA, the CDR3 is TGTGCCAGCAGTTTATCTTCGGGGGATCCCCAAGAGACCCAGTACTTC. This translates into CASSLSSGDPQETQYF.

The chain recombines TRBV6-4 with TRBJ1-2, with D perhaps matching TRBD1 (5 bases). CDR3 length: 13 residues. The V gene's germline CDR1 is MRHNA and CDR2 SNTAGT. V was clipped by 5 bases and J by 2 bases, with 9 bases between them. The CDR3 sequence is CASSSGRNYGYTF. CDR3 in DNA: TGTGCCAGCAGTTCAGGGAGGAACTATGGCTACACCTTC.

On this clone itself: A junction boundary mismatches the germline segment, possibly from a read error. V usage is TRBV4-1 and J usage is TRBJ1-1; 7 nucleotides agree with TRBD1. The CDR3 loop spans 17 amino acids. Germline V lookup: CDR1 MGHRA, CDR2 YSYEKL. CDR3 DNA sequence: TGCGCCAGCAGCCAAGATGTGGGGACAGACGGGAACTCTGAAGCTTTCTTT. As protein: CASSQDVGTDGNSEAFF.

The rearrangement uses TRBV19 and TRBJ2-1; D is ambiguous. CDR3 length equals 13 residues. Trimming took off 7 bases at V and 7 bases at J, with 14 bases between the two ends. Germline V lookup: CDR1 LNHDA, CDR2 SQIVND (reference sequence). The DNA for the CDR3 is TGTGCCAGTAAGGCGGATTTCGAAAATGAGCAGTTCTTC. Its protein is CASKADFENEQFF.